Listed here is a single TCR beta chain. These data originate in a study of blood T cell repertoires in COVID-19. Across the study: Samples taken during acute and convalescent COVID-19 were collected in the United States, Italy and Spain.

The CDR3 totals 15 residues. Germline CDR1 SGHNT, CDR2 YENEEA. The V and J ends lost 5 bases and 7 bases, in that order; junction bases with no gene match: 3. TCRdb's table, derived via immunoSEQ multiplex PCR, lists solely in-frame clones and lacks some. The data contain 150,000 to 200,000 clones, approximately 86% of them singletons. Material for sequencing was peripheral blood. The chain joins TRBV11-3 to TRBJ2-1, with TRBD2 matching 15 bases. The sequence came from a woman at least 80 years old in a cohort sampled during active or convalescent COVID-19. The chain's CDR3 is CASSQGTSGGNEQFF. The CDR3 nucleotides read TGTGCCAGCAGCCAAGGGACTAGCGGGGGGAATGAGCAGTTCTTC.